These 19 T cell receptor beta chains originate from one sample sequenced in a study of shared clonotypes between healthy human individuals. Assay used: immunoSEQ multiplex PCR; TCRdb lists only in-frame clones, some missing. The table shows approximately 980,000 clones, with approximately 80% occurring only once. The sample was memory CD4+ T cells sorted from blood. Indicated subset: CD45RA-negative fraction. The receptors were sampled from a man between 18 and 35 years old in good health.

CDR3 loop: CASSKGDRGVDTQYF. The CDR3, as DNA: TGCGCCAGCAGTAAAGGGGACAGGGGGGTCGATACGCAGTATTTT. The chain couples TRBV10-1 to TRBJ2-3, with 11 nucleotides matching TRBD1. Germline V CDR1 and CDR2: WNHNN, SYGVQD (reference sequence). Losses at the gene ends were 5 bases for V and 6 bases for J; bases not matched to a gene: 7. This CDR3 spans 15 amino acids.

The CDR3 loop is CATSRDPTSGINEQFF. Here the CDR3 DNA reads TGTGCCACCAGCAGAGATCCGACTAGCGGGATAAATGAGCAGTTCTTC. The rearrangement uses TRBV15 and TRBJ2-1; 11 nucleotides match TRBD2. From germline, CDR1 is LNHNV and CDR2 YYDKDF (reference sequence). The V gene end was trimmed by 0 bases and the J gene end by 7 bases; junction bases not matched to a gene: 5. This CDR3 has 16 amino acids.

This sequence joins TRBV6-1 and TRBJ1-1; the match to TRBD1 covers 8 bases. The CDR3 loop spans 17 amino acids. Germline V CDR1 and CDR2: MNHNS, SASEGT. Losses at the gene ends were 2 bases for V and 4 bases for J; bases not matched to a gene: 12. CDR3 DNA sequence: TGTGCCAGCAGTGAACGGGAGAGGGACAGGAGGGTCACTGAAGCTTTCTTT. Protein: CASSERERDRRVTEAFF.

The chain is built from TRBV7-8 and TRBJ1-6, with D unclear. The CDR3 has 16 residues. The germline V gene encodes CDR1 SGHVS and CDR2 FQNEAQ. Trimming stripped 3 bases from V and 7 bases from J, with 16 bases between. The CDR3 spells CASSFSQRSSNSPLHF. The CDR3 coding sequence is TGTGCCAGCAGCTTCTCCCAAAGGAGTTCAAATTCACCCCTCCACTTT.

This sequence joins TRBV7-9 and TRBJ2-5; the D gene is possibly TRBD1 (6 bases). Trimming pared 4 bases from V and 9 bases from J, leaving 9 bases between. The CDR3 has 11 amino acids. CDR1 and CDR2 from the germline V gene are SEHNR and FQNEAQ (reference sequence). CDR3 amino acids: CASSSKGAQYF. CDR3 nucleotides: TGTGCCAGCAGCTCAAAGGGGGCCCAGTACTTC.

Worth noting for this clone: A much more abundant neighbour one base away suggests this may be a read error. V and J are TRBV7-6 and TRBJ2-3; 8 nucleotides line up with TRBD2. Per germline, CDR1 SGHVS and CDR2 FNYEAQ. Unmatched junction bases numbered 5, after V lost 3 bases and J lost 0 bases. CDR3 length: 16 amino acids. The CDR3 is CASSFDAGGSTDTQYF. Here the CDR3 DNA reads TGTGCCAGCAGCTTCGACGCGGGGGGCAGCACAGATACGCAGTATTTT.

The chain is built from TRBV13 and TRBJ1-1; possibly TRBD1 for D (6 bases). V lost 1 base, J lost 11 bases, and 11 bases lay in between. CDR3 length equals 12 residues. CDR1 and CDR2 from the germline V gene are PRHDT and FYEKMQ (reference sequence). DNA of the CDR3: TGTGCCAGCAGCTTAGAAGCAGGGGCGGCTTTCTTT. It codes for CASSLEAGAAFF.

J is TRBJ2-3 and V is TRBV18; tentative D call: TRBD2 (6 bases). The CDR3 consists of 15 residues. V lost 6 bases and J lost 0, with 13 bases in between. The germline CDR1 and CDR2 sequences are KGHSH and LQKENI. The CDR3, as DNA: TGTGCCAGCTCCCCCATAGCGGCTAGCACAGATACGCAGTATTTT. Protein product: CASSPIAASTDTQYF.

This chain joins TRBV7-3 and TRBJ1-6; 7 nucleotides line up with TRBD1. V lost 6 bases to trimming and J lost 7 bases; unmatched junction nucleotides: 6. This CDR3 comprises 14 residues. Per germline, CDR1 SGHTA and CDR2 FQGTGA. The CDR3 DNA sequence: TGTGCCAGCAGTGAGACAGGGCGCAATTCACCCCTCCACTTT. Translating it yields CASSETGRNSPLHF.

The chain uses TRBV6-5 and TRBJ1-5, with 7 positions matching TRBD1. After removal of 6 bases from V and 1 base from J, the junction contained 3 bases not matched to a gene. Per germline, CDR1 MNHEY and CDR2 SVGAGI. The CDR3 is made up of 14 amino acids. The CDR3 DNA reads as TGTGCCAGCAGCCCGGGACAGAGCAATCAGCCCCAGCATTTT. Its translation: CASSPGQSNQPQHF.

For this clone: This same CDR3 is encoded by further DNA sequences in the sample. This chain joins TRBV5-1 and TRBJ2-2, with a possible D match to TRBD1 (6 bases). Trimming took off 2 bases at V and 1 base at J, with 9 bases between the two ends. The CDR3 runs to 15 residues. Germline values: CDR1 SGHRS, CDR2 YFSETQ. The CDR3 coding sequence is TGCGCCAGCAGCTTACCGGGACAGAACACCGGGGAGCTGTTTTTT. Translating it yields CASSLPGQNTGELFF.

In nucleotides, the CDR3 is TGTGCCAGTCACAGTGTCTCTGGGGCCAACGTCCTGACTTTC. Its translation: CASHSVSGANVLTF. The chain recombines TRBV2 with TRBJ2-6; D uncertain. The CDR3 is 14 residues long. Germline V lookup: CDR1 SNHLY, CDR2 FYNNEI. With 9 bases removed from V and 0 bases from J, the gap between germline ends came to 9 bases.

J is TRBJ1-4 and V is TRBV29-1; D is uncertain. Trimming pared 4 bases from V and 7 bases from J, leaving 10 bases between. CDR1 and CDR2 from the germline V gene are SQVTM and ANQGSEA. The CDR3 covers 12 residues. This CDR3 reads CSVVADLEKLFF. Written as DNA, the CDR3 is TGCAGCGTTGTCGCCGACCTTGAAAAACTGTTTTTT.

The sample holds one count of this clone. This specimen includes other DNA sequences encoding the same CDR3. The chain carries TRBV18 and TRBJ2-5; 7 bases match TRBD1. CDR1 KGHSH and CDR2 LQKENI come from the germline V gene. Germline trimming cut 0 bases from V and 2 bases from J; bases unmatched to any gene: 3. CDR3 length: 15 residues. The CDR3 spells CASSPPGTAQETQYF. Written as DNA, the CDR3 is TGTGCCAGCTCACCACCCGGGACAGCACAAGAGACCCAGTACTTC.

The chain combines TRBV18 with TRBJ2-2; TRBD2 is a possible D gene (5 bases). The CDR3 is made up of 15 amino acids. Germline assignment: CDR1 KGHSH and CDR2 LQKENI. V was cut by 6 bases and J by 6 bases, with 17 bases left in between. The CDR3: CASSGGPYRSGELFF. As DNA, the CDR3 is TGTGCCAGCTCCGGAGGACCCTATAGGTCCGGGGAGCTGTTTTTT.

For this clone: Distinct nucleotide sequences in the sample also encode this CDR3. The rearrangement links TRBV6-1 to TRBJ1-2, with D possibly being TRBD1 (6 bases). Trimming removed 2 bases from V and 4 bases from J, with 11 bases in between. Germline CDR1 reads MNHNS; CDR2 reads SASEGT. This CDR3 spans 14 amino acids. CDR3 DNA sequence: TGTGCCAGCAGTGAAATGGGGGGCTCCTATGGCTACACCTTC. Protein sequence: CASSEMGGSYGYTF.

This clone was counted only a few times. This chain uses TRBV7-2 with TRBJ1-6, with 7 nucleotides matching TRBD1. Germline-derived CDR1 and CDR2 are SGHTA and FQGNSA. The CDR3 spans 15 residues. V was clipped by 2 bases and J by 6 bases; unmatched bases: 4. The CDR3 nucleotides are TGTGCCAGCAGCTTAAGTACAGGGGCTAATTCACCCCTCCACTTT. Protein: CASSLSTGANSPLHF.

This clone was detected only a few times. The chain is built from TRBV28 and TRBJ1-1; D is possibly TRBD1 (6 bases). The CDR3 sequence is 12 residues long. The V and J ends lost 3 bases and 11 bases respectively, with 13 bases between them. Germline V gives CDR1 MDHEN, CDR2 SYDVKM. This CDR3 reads CASSFLGGNAFF. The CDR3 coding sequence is TGTGCCAGCAGTTTTCTCGGGGGCAATGCTTTCTTT.

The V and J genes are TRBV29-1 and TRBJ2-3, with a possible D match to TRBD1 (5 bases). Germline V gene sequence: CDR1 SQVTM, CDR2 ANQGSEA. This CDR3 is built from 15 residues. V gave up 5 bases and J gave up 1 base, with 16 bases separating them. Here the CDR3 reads CSVRGSVKGTDTQYF. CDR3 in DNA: TGCAGCGTTAGGGGCTCTGTGAAAGGCACAGATACGCAGTATTTT.